Presented here are 30 T cell receptor beta chains from one specimen sequenced in a study of blood T cell repertoires in COVID-19. Data came from immunoSEQ multiplex PCR; TCRdb stores just in-frame clones and leaves some out. The sample consists of 650,000 to 800,000 clones, 75% to 90% of them appearing once. What was sequenced was peripheral blood. The receptors originated from a woman younger than 35 with acute or convalescent COVID-19.

The genes are TRBV5-1 and TRBJ1-3; no clear D gene. Trimming pared 6 bases from V and 2 bases from J, leaving 12 bases between. The CDR3 is made up of 14 amino acids. The V gene's germline CDR1 is SGHRS and CDR2 YFSETQ. CDR3 protein: CASTEVGAGNTIYF. The CDR3 coding sequence is TGCGCCAGCACAGAGGTGGGAGCTGGAAACACCATATATTTT.

The chain combines TRBV2 with TRBJ1-2, with D unclear. There are 15 residues in the CDR3. V was trimmed by 4 bases and J by 0 bases, leaving 12 bases between them. CDR1 is SNHLY, CDR2 FYNNEI, per germline. CDR3 protein: CASSGGGRTNYGYTF. DNA for the CDR3: TGTGCCAGCAGTGGGGGAGGCAGGACTAACTATGGCTACACCTTC.

V is TRBV18 and J is TRBJ1-5; 11 bases line up with TRBD1. The germline CDR1 and CDR2 sequences are KGHSH and LQKENI. J lost 4 bases, V lost 2 bases, and 4 bases had no gene match. The CDR3 is made up of 16 amino acids. CDR3 coding DNA: TGTGCCAGCTCACCAAGTCGGGACAGGGGGAATCAGCCCCAGCATTTT. Protein: CASSPSRDRGNQPQHF.

The J gene is TRBJ1-4, the V gene TRBV4-3; D may be TRBD1 (6 bases). The CDR3 covers 16 residues. V was pared by 0 bases and J by 6 bases, with 14 bases between. Germline values: CDR1 LGHNA, CDR2 YSLEER. The chain's CDR3 is CASSQEGGGIYEKLFF. Here the CDR3 DNA reads TGCGCCAGCAGCCAAGAGGGGGGGGGCATCTATGAAAAACTGTTTTTT.

The genes are TRBV7-7 and TRBJ2-5; D is unclear. V was pared by 1 base and J by 1 base, with 13 bases between. The germline gives CDR1 SSHAT, CDR2 FNYEAQ (reference sequence). CDR3 size: 16 residues. CDR3 sequence: CASSLGASSFQETQYF. The CDR3 DNA reads TGTGCCAGCAGCTTAGGGGCCAGCAGCTTCCAAGAGACCCAGTACTTC.

The rearrangement uses TRBV30 and TRBJ1-2; D is perhaps TRBD1 (5 bases). The CDR3 contains 13 residues. The V gene's germline CDR1 is GTSNPN and CDR2 SVGIG (reference sequence). The V and J ends lost 1 base and 8 bases respectively, with 14 bases between them. DNA for the CDR3: TGTGCCTGGAGTGGGGAACCGGGGGTAGGCTACACCTTC. It yields the protein CAWSGEPGVGYTF.

This clone was seen a single time. The V gene is TRBV9, the J gene TRBJ1-5, with a tentative D call TRBD1 (5 bases). V was pared by 10 bases and J by 0 bases, with 14 bases between. Per germline, CDR1 SGDLS and CDR2 YYNGEE. This CDR3 has 14 residues. The CDR3 is CASGGQYSNQPQHF. The CDR3 nucleotides read TGTGCCTCGGGGGGTCAGTATAGCAATCAGCCCCAGCATTTT.

This chain joins TRBV5-1 and TRBJ2-6; D is unclear. The CDR3 extends over 15 amino acids. Germline assignment: CDR1 SGHRS and CDR2 YFSETQ. Trimming removed 3 bases at V and 0 bases at J, with 7 bases between. The CDR3 DNA is TGCGCCAGCAGCTCGCGGTCCTCTGGGGCCAACGTCCTGACTTTC. Protein sequence: CASSSRSSGANVLTF.

V is TRBV19 and J is TRBJ1-5, with D unclear. The germline CDR1 and CDR2 sequences are LNHDA and SQIVND (reference sequence). CDR3 length: 10 amino acids. V shed 10 bases and J shed 4 bases, with 5 bases lying between them. This CDR3 is CAILNQPQHF. CDR3 bases: TGTGCCATACTAAATCAGCCCCAGCATTTT.

This chain links TRBV9 with TRBJ1-2; D gene unclear. From germline, CDR1 is SGDLS and CDR2 YYNGEE. This CDR3 spans 14 amino acids. V was clipped by 0 bases and J by 5 bases, with 11 bases between them. The CDR3 DNA is TGTGCCAGCAGCGTAGCCGACGGGGTGTATGGCTACACCTTC. Its protein is CASSVADGVYGYTF. The entire variable domain, with the rest obtained from reference TRBV9 and TRBJ1-2, is as follows: DSGVTQTPKHLITATGQRVTLRCSPRSGDLSVYWYQQSLDQGLQFLIQYYNGEERAKGNILERFSAQQFPDLHSELNLSSLELGDSALYFCASSVADGVYGYTFGSGTRLTVV.

The chain links TRBV7-2 to TRBJ2-3, with 7 bases that match TRBD1. CDR1 and CDR2 (germline): SGHTA, FQGNSA. V lost 8 bases and J lost 2; bases outside the gene matches: 7. CDR3 length: 14 residues. CDR3 residues: CASGPQGHTDTQYF. CDR3 nucleotide sequence: TGTGCCAGCGGCCCACAGGGGCACACAGATACGCAGTATTTT.

The V gene is TRBV19, the J gene TRBJ1-6; a possible D gene is TRBD1 (6 bases). There are 16 residues in the CDR3. In germline, CDR1 is LNHDA, CDR2 SQIVND (reference sequence). V lost 6 bases and J 7 bases, leaving 19 bases between the germline ends. The CDR3, as DNA: TGTGCCAGTAGAGGGGGGGCCTCCAAGGAAAATTCACCCCTCCACTTT. This translates into CASRGGASKENSPLHF.

This clone was seen just once. The chain carries TRBV3-1 (or the pseudogene TRBV3-2) and TRBJ1-6; D may be TRBD1 (5 bases). The CDR3 length is 15 residues. Per germline, CDR1 LGHDT and CDR2 YNNKEL (reference sequence). V gave up 4 bases and J gave up 10 bases, with 17 bases separating them. As DNA, the CDR3 is TGTGCCAGCAGCCCGAAGGGGTTAGGCAACTCACCCCTCCACTTT. Translation: CASSPKGLGNSPLHF.

This sequence joins TRBV5-1 and TRBJ1-1; 9 bases fit TRBD1. The CDR3 contains 17 residues. Germline CDR1 SGHRS, CDR2 YFSETQ. The trim removed 0 bases at V and 5 bases at J, leaving 11 bases unmatched. The CDR3 is CASSLAWTGAGKTEAFF. The CDR3 bases are TGCGCCAGCAGCTTGGCGTGGACAGGGGCTGGAAAAACTGAAGCTTTCTTT.

This chain's CDR3 is CASRPSGTGVYEQYF. The CDR3 nucleotides are TGTGCCAGCAGGCCCTCCGGGACAGGGGTTTACGAGCAGTACTTC. This chain connects TRBV2 to TRBJ2-7; TRBD1 aligns across 10 bases. Trimming at V came to 6 bases and at J to 4 bases, leaving 9 bases not matched to a gene. This CDR3 region has 15 residues. Germline V gene lookup returns CDR1 SNHLY and CDR2 FYNNEI.

The rearrangement uses TRBV6-5 and TRBJ2-4; 8 nucleotides line up with TRBD1. The CDR3 length is 16 residues. Trimming removed 0 bases from V and 6 bases from J; junction bases left unmatched: 7. Germline CDR1 is MNHEY and CDR2 is SVGAGI. In nucleotides, the CDR3 is TGTGCCAGCAGTTACTCGTCCGCGACAGGGGTAAACATTCAGTACTTC. Residues: CASSYSSATGVNIQYF.

The chain joins TRBV7-8 to TRBJ2-2, with 9 bases that match TRBD1. The germline gives CDR1 SGHVS, CDR2 FQNEAQ. The CDR3 contains 17 residues. The junction had 10 bases not matched to a gene; V was cut back by 2 bases and J by 6 bases. CDR3 coding DNA: TGTGCCAGCAGCTTAATCACCGGGACAGGGTATTCCGGGGAGCTGTTTTTT. As protein: CASSLITGTGYSGELFF.

The rearrangement uses TRBV5-5 and TRBJ1-2; 7 positions agree with TRBD1. There are 15 residues in the CDR3. V lost 1 base and J lost 6; bases outside the gene matches: 9. Germline lookup yields CDR1 SGHKS and CDR2 YYEKEE (reference sequence). The CDR3 nucleotides read TGTGCCAGCAGCTTGATGCAGGGGGGAGTTGATGGCTACACCTTC. Protein product: CASSLMQGGVDGYTF.

The chain joins TRBV4-1 to TRBJ1-2; maybe TRBD1 (5 bases). This CDR3 has 15 residues. V lost 3 bases and J 0 bases, leaving 11 bases between the germline ends. Germline values: CDR1 MGHRA, CDR2 YSYEKL. The CDR3 reads CASSQTDSANYGYTF. In DNA form, the CDR3 reads TGCGCCAGCAGCCAGACCGACAGCGCTAACTATGGCTACACCTTC.

This sequence joins TRBV9 and TRBJ1-2, with D possibly TRBD1 on 5 matching bases. V lost 0 bases and J lost 5, with 23 bases in between. In germline, CDR1 is SGDLS, CDR2 YYNGEE. This CDR3 region has 18 residues. Here the CDR3 DNA reads TGTGCCAGCAGCGTAGATCCTGCTACAGAGACAGCCCCTTATGGCTACACCTTC. This gives the protein CASSVDPATETAPYGYTF.

This chain links TRBV11-2 with TRBJ2-2; D is ambiguous. V lost 5 bases, J lost 6 bases, and 7 bases lay in between. The CDR3 spans 12 residues. Germline loops: CDR1 SGHAT, CDR2 FQNNGV. CDR3 sequence (DNA): TGTGCCAGCAGCCCAACTGCCGGGGAGCTGTTTTTT. This sequence encodes CASSPTAGELFF.

This rearrangement joins TRBV25-1 to TRBJ1-1, with D maybe TRBD1 (6 bases). The CDR3 runs to 14 residues. V lost 5 bases, J lost 1 base, and 11 bases lay in between. The germline CDR1 and CDR2 sequences are MGHDK and SYGVNS. The CDR3: CASSLRGGNTEAFF. Written as DNA, the CDR3 is TGTGCCAGCAGTCTCAGGGGCGGGAACACTGAAGCTTTCTTT.

The chain employs TRBV27 and TRBJ2-1; D possibly corresponds to TRBD2 (5 bases). The CDR3 totals 17 residues. Germline V lookup: CDR1 MNHEY, CDR2 SMNVEV (reference sequence). Between the trimmed V and J ends, which lost 0 bases and 0 bases, there was a span of 12 bases. The chain's CDR3 is CASSLSRAVSSYNEQFF. In DNA form, the CDR3 reads TGTGCCAGCAGTTTATCGAGAGCGGTAAGCTCCTACAATGAGCAGTTCTTC.

This rearrangement joins TRBV4-3 to TRBJ1-1, with D uncertain. Germline CDR1 and CDR2: LGHNA and YSLEER. Between the trimmed V and J ends, which lost 0 bases and 8 bases, there was a span of 13 bases. CDR3 length equals 14 residues. CDR3 protein: CASSQDGIRGEAFF. Written as DNA, the CDR3 is TGCGCCAGCAGCCAAGATGGGATCCGAGGGGAAGCTTTCTTT.

Only one count was recorded for this clone. The chain joins TRBV29-1 to TRBJ2-7, with TRBD1 identical over 11 bases. V shed 7 bases and J 7 bases; nucleotides not matched to a gene: 6. The CDR3 covers 12 residues. CDR1 SQVTM and CDR2 ANQGSEA come from the germline V gene. CDR3 in amino acids: CSARTGGVEQYF. The DNA for the CDR3 is TGCAGCGCCAGGACAGGGGGCGTGGAGCAGTACTTC.

The chain couples TRBV24-1 to TRBJ2-3; the match to TRBD2 covers 10 bases. The CDR3 extends over 18 amino acids. CDR1 is KGHDR, CDR2 SFDVKD, per germline. Unmatched junction bases numbered 12, after V lost 4 bases and J lost 3 bases. The CDR3 coding sequence is TGTGCCACCAGTGACCCCCTCCCCGCTAGCGGGGGAACAGATACGCAGTATTTT. It yields the protein CATSDPLPASGGTDTQYF.

This clone appeared a few times. The chain has TRBV2 and TRBJ1-1; 7 bases map to TRBD1. CDR3 length equals 13 residues. The J segment lost 6 bases and the V segment lost 5 bases, leaving 6 bases of the junction unmatched. Per the germline V gene, CDR1 is SNHLY and CDR2 is FYNNEI. The CDR3: CASSTGQAPEAFF. CDR3 coding DNA: TGTGCCAGCAGTACCGGACAGGCTCCTGAAGCTTTCTTT.

The V gene is TRBV7-6, the J gene TRBJ2-2; 7 nucleotides align to TRBD1. Looked up from germline, CDR1 is SGHVS and CDR2 is FNYEAQ. This CDR3 has 15 residues. After removal of 5 bases from V and 5 bases from J, the junction contained 8 bases not matched to a gene. In DNA form, the CDR3 reads TGTGCCAGCAGCACCCAGGGACAGATAACCGGGGAGCTGTTTTTT. Amino acid sequence: CASSTQGQITGELFF.

The chain couples TRBV9 to TRBJ2-3; D is perhaps TRBD2 (6 bases). V was clipped by 0 bases and J by 6 bases, with 11 bases between them. CDR1 SGDLS and CDR2 YYNGEE come from the germline V gene. This CDR3 comprises 14 residues. CDR3 bases: TGTGCCAGCAGCGTAGTCGGGGGTGACGATACGCAGTATTTT. Translation gives CASSVVGGDDTQYF. The full variable domain, in which reference TRBV9 and TRBJ2-3 provide the parts outside the CDR3, is DSGVTQTPKHLITATGQRVTLRCSPRSGDLSVYWYQQSLDQGLQFLIQYYNGEERAKGNILERFSAQQFPDLHSELNLSSLELGDSALYFCASSVVGGDDTQYFGPGTRLTVL.

The CDR3 is CASSSRGYEQYF. The CDR3 DNA reads TGTGCCAGCAGCTCGCGGGGGTACGAGCAGTACTTC. The chain couples TRBV5-6 to TRBJ2-7; TRBD2 matches 7 bases. The CDR3 is 12 residues long. The J segment lost 4 bases and the V segment lost 3 bases, leaving 1 base of the junction unmatched. Germline loops: CDR1 SGHDT, CDR2 YYEEEE.